One T cell receptor beta chain is described in this entry. These data belong to a study of cytomegalovirus exposure and HLA in healthy donors. V was clipped by 0 bases and J by 6 bases; unmatched bases: 3. The length of the CDR3 is 13 residues. The V gene's germline CDR1 is SGHRS and CDR2 YFSETQ. PCR was performed using 60 Vbeta and 13 Jbeta primers. TCRdb's table, derived via immunoSEQ multiplex PCR, lists solely in-frame clones and lacks some. This sample has some 130,000 clones; roughly three quarters occur once, and the top ten carry around 1.8%. This TCR came from a woman between 35 and 50 years old in good health and CMV-seronegative. This sequence joins TRBV5-1 and TRBJ2-7; TRBD1 aligns across 7 bases. The material sequenced was PBMCs. The chain's CDR3 is CASSLAEGAEQYF. The CDR3 bases are TGCGCCAGCAGCTTGGCCGAGGGGGCCGAGCAGTACTTC.